The clone carrying this T cell receptor beta chain was seen only a few times. What it binds is unknown. Between the trimmed V and J ends, which lost 4 bases and 0 bases, there was a span of 10 bases. The CDR3 spans 14 residues. CDR1 is SGHRS and CDR2 is YFSETQ in the germline V gene. The data derive from a study of T cells in Graves' hyperthyroidism and ophthalmopathy. Study in general: Peripheral blood specimens were obtained at initial diagnosis, prior to any treatment. Study-wide results and limits: In validation, the model predicted ophthalmopathy. These predictions came a median 6.5 months before onset.

Uncontrolled infection, other autoimmune disease, pregnancy or lactation excluded patients. From RNA transcripts, TCR beta CDR3 regions were amplified. Researchers ran a first-round RT-PCR on the TCR CDR3 using the HTBI primer set. MiXCR, applied by TCRdb to the multiplex PCR reads, yields one record per CDR3 protein. Among approximately 400,000 distinct CDR3 sequences, more than 13% were seen once, and the ten largest hold around 28%. V gene TRBV5-1 combines with J gene TRBJ2-5; tentatively, D is TRBD1 (7 bases). The source is a man aged 50-60 years with Graves' ophthalmopathy. Specimen: blood. The CDR3 loop is CASSTGDYQETQYF. The CDR3 region has the DNA TGCGCCAGCAGCACAGGGGACTACCAAGAGACCCAGTACTTC.